Listed here are 32 T cell receptor beta chains from one sample, sequenced in a study of cytomegalovirus exposure and HLA in healthy donors. In the PCR, 60 Vbeta and 13 Jbeta primers were used. The assay was immunoSEQ multiplex PCR, and TCRdb's table has in-frame clones only and misses some. Here the sample spans some 130,000 clones, over 80% being singletons. Sequenced input: PBMCs. The receptors shown here come from a boy younger than 18 in good health and CMV-seronegative.

This chain uses TRBV5-1 with TRBJ2-7; 9 nucleotides agree with TRBD2. This CDR3 spans 13 amino acids. The germline CDR1 and CDR2 sequences are SGHRS and YFSETQ. V dropped 4 bases and J dropped 6; count of bases not matched to a gene: 5. The CDR3: CASSGTSLTEQYF. In DNA form, the CDR3 reads TGCGCCAGCAGCGGGACTAGCCTTACCGAGCAGTACTTC.

This chain links TRBV5-6 with TRBJ2-2, with 8 bases fitting TRBD2. The CDR3 has 15 amino acids. Germline V CDR1 and CDR2: SGHDT, YYEEEE. The junction had 6 bases not matched to a gene; V was cut back by 4 bases and J by 4 bases. The CDR3 here is CASSTSGRGTGELFF. For the CDR3, the DNA is TGTGCCAGCAGCACAAGCGGGAGAGGCACCGGGGAGCTGTTTTTT.

The rearrangement links TRBV30 to TRBJ2-4; 12 bases match TRBD2. This CDR3 is 15 amino acids long. V lost 3 bases to trimming and J lost 7 bases; unmatched junction nucleotides: 7. Germline V gives CDR1 GTSNPN, CDR2 SVGIG (reference sequence). CDR3 loop: CAWSTIGLAGNIQYF. The CDR3 region has the DNA TGTGCCTGGAGCACGATTGGACTAGCGGGGAACATTCAGTACTTC.

This clone was counted a few times. The chain combines TRBV29-1 with TRBJ2-6; D is possibly TRBD1 (6 bases). Trimming took 7 bases from V and 0 from J, leaving 16 bases between them. This CDR3 spans 16 amino acids. Germline CDR1 SQVTM, CDR2 ANQGSEA. Here the CDR3 reads CSASRDTDSGANVLTF. CDR3 DNA: TGCAGCGCCTCCCGGGACACAGACTCTGGGGCCAACGTCCTGACTTTC.

This clone was picked up one time. The V and J genes are TRBV6-5 and TRBJ2-7, with 7 bases that match TRBD2. CDR3 length: 14 residues. V dropped 4 bases and J dropped 4; count of bases not matched to a gene: 7. The germline V gene encodes CDR1 MNHEY and CDR2 SVGAGI. The DNA for the CDR3 is TGTGCCAGCAGTTCTCCTAGCGGAGAGTACGAGCAGTACTTC. Its translation is CASSSPSGEYEQYF.

The J gene is TRBJ2-2, the V gene TRBV2; 8 positions agree with TRBD1. Trimming at V came to 6 bases and at J to 1 base, leaving 1 base not matched to a gene. This CDR3 contains 14 residues. Germline assignment: CDR1 SNHLY and CDR2 FYNNEI. In nucleotides, the CDR3 is TGTGCCAGCAGGGACAGGGAGAACACCGGGGAGCTGTTTTTT. It yields the protein CASRDRENTGELFF.

The chain combines TRBV7-3 with TRBJ1-2, with D maybe TRBD1 (5 bases). Germline V lookup: CDR1 SGHTA, CDR2 FQGTGA. CDR3 length: 13 amino acids. V was clipped by 5 bases and J by 7 bases, with 14 bases between them. Here the CDR3 reads CASSLSGVGGYTF. The CDR3 DNA reads TGTGCCAGCAGCCTGTCGGGGGTGGGTGGCTACACCTTC.

The chain combines TRBV15 with TRBJ2-1, with 9 bases lining up with TRBD1. The junction had 5 bases not matched to a gene; V was cut back by 5 bases and J by 6 bases. The CDR3 extends over 14 amino acids. The germline V gene has CDR1 LNHNV and CDR2 YYDKDF (reference sequence). The CDR3 here is CATSQGQGSNEQFF. The DNA for the CDR3 is TGTGCCACCAGCCAAGGACAGGGGTCCAATGAGCAGTTCTTC.

The rearrangement uses TRBV9 and TRBJ2-7; a possible D gene is TRBD2 (6 bases). Trimming took 6 bases from V and 3 from J, leaving 19 bases between them. This CDR3 comprises 15 residues. Germline V gene data show CDR1 as SGDLS and CDR2 as YYNGEE. The CDR3 region has the DNA TGTGCCAGCACCCTAAGGCGTAGCGGTATCTACGAGCAGTACTTC. As protein: CASTLRRSGIYEQYF.

The chain has TRBV15 and TRBJ1-1; tentative D call: TRBD1 (6 bases). Germline loops: CDR1 LNHNV, CDR2 YYDKDF (reference sequence). With 6 bases removed from V and 7 bases from J, the gap between germline ends came to 15 bases. This CDR3 is built from 13 residues. The CDR3 DNA reads TGTGCCACCAGATCGACAGGCGCCGGTGAAGCTTTCTTT. Protein: CATRSTGAGEAFF.

This chain joins TRBV25-1 and TRBJ2-5; perhaps TRBD1 as D (6 bases). This CDR3 comprises 16 residues. V was clipped by 0 bases and J by 3 bases, with 14 bases between them. Germline lookup yields CDR1 MGHDK and CDR2 SYGVNS. The CDR3 DNA is TGTGCCAGCAGTGAATATTCCGGGACACCGAAAGAGACCCAGTACTTC. Amino acids: CASSEYSGTPKETQYF.

V gene TRBV7-2 combines with J gene TRBJ2-1; TRBD1 matches at 10 bases. V shed 5 bases and J 6 bases; nucleotides not matched to a gene: 10. The CDR3 is 16 amino acids. In germline, CDR1 is SGHTA, CDR2 FQGNSA. CDR3 nucleotide sequence: TGTGCCAGCAGCGCGCCGGGACAGGGGAGGTTCAATGAGCAGTTCTTC. Translated, it gives CASSAPGQGRFNEQFF.

The V call is TRBV29-1, the J call TRBJ2-1; D remains ambiguous. Germline CDR1 is SQVTM and CDR2 is ANQGSEA. The V and J ends lost 5 bases and 1 base respectively, with 9 bases between them. The length of the CDR3 is 13 residues. In DNA, the CDR3 is TGCAGCGTTAAGTGGGCATCCTACAATGAGCAGTTCTTC. It is translated as CSVKWASYNEQFF.

CDR3 in DNA: TGTGCCAGCAGTTACGGGACAGACTACGAGCAGTACTTC. Protein: CASSYGTDYEQYF. This chain uses TRBV6-5 with TRBJ2-7, with 7 positions matching TRBD1. Germline CDR1 and CDR2: MNHEY and SVGAGI. The CDR3 contains 13 residues. J was trimmed by 3 bases and V by 2 bases; bases with no gene match: 1.

V and J are TRBV19 and TRBJ2-2; D gene ambiguous. Germline V gene lookup returns CDR1 LNHDA and CDR2 SQIVND (reference sequence). Trimming removed 3 bases at V and 3 bases at J, with 14 bases between. This CDR3 contains 16 residues. CDR3 sequence reads: CASSIDVRIDTGELFF. Written as DNA, the CDR3 is TGTGCCAGTAGTATCGATGTTAGAATCGACACCGGGGAGCTGTTTTTT. The full variable domain, with the rest looked up from reference TRBV19 and TRBJ2-2, is DGGITQSPKYLFRKEGQNVTLSCEQNLNHDAMYWYRQDPGQGLRLIYYSQIVNDFQKGDIAEGYSVSREKKESFPLTVTSAQKNPTAFYLCASSIDVRIDTGELFFGEGSRLTVL.

The chain has TRBV30 and TRBJ1-1; D is undetermined. The CDR3 consists of 13 residues. Trimming cost V 1 base and J 1 base, with 7 bases left between them. Germline CDR1 reads GTSNPN; CDR2 reads SVGIG (reference sequence). The CDR3 sequence: CAWSAHWNTEAFF. CDR3 bases: TGTGCCTGGAGTGCCCATTGGAACACTGAAGCTTTCTTT.

The chain uses TRBV6-5 and TRBJ2-7; no reliable D call. V lost 0 bases, J lost 2 bases, and 11 bases lay in between. This CDR3 is built from 15 residues. CDR1 and CDR2 from the germline V gene are MNHEY and SVGAGI. CDR3 amino acids: CASSYSNRYPYEQYF. The CDR3 bases are TGTGCCAGCAGTTACTCGAATCGCTACCCCTACGAGCAGTACTTC.

The chain has TRBV19 and TRBJ1-5, with 10 bases that match TRBD1. The CDR3 runs 18 residues. Germline assignment: CDR1 LNHDA and CDR2 SQIVND (reference sequence). The ends lost 5 bases at V and 4 bases at J; junction bases unmatched: 14. The CDR3: CASSPGLRDRGYNQPQHF. DNA for the CDR3: TGTGCCAGTAGTCCAGGGTTGCGGGACAGGGGTTATAATCAGCCCCAGCATTTT. Looking up the rest from reference TRBV19 and TRBJ1-5 gives the full variable domain: DGGITQSPKYLFRKEGQNVTLSCEQNLNHDAMYWYRQDPGQGLRLIYYSQIVNDFQKGDIAEGYSVSREKKESFPLTVTSAQKNPTAFYLCASSPGLRDRGYNQPQHFGDGTRLSIL.

This rearrangement joins TRBV5-1 to TRBJ1-2; 7 positions match TRBD1. The CDR3 is 14 amino acids. V was pared by 4 bases and J by 7 bases, with 10 bases of the junction left unmatched. Looked up from germline, CDR1 is SGHRS and CDR2 is YFSETQ. The CDR3 loop reads CASSPQGLGGGYTF. The CDR3 DNA is TGCGCCAGCAGCCCACAGGGGTTGGGCGGTGGCTACACCTTC.

The chain carries TRBV30 and TRBJ2-7; 10 bases line up with TRBD2. The CDR3 covers 13 residues. Losses at the gene ends were 1 base for V and 3 bases for J; bases not matched to a gene: 0. Germline V lookup: CDR1 GTSNPN, CDR2 SVGIG (reference sequence). The CDR3 coding sequence is TGTGCCTGGAGTGCTAGCGGGGGCTACGAGCAGTACTTC. Amino acids: CAWSASGGYEQYF. The full variable domain, completed using reference TRBV30 and TRBJ2-7, is SQTIHQWPATLVQPVGSPLSLECTVEGTSNPNLYWYRQAAGRGLQLLFYSVGIGQISSEVPQNLSASRPQDRQFILSSKKLLLSDSGFYLCAWSASGGYEQYFGPGTRLTVT.

This clone was seen more than once but under ten times. V usage is TRBV6-5 and J usage is TRBJ1-1; perhaps TRBD1 as D (5 bases). Germline V gene lookup returns CDR1 MNHEY and CDR2 SVGAGI. Trimming shortened V by 4 bases and J by 6 bases, and 15 bases separated the two germline ends. The length of the CDR3 is 14 residues. The CDR3 DNA follows: TGTGCCAGCAGTTCTCTAGGGGTAGTCGCTGAAGCTTTCTTT. As protein: CASSSLGVVAEAFF.

The CDR3 here is CAWSVGTSGRNEQFF. The CDR3 region has the DNA TGTGCCTGGAGTGTAGGGACTAGCGGGCGCAATGAGCAGTTCTTC. This chain joins TRBV30 and TRBJ2-1; 12 bases fit TRBD2. This CDR3 is built from 15 residues. The germline gives CDR1 GTSNPN, CDR2 SVGIG (reference sequence). The V gene end was trimmed by 0 bases and the J gene end by 6 bases; junction bases not matched to a gene: 3.

The chain has TRBV30 and TRBJ2-4; the D is unclear. Germline V gives CDR1 GTSNPN, CDR2 SVGIG (reference sequence). This CDR3 spans 13 amino acids. V was shortened by 0 bases and J by 4 bases, with 7 bases between the two germline ends. The CDR3 DNA reads TGTGCCTGGAGTGTAAACAGAAAAAACATTCAGTACTTC. Translation gives CAWSVNRKNIQYF.

The V and J genes are TRBV27 and TRBJ1-4; D gene uncertain. The germline V gene has CDR1 MNHEY and CDR2 SMNVEV (reference sequence). The CDR3 has 13 residues. Between the trimmed V and J ends, which lost 3 bases and 6 bases, there was a span of 8 bases. The CDR3 sequence: CASSFGGDEKLFF. The CDR3 bases are TGTGCCAGCAGTTTTGGCGGTGATGAAAAACTGTTTTTT.

V gene TRBV6-5 combines with J gene TRBJ2-7, with a weak D call TRBD1 (7 bases). Per germline, CDR1 MNHEY and CDR2 SVGAGI. The length of the CDR3 is 15 residues. Trimming stripped 2 bases from V and 3 bases from J, with 14 bases between. The DNA of the CDR3 is TGTGCCAGCAGTTACGGGCAGGGGGACTTCTACGAGCAGTACTTC. It codes for CASSYGQGDFYEQYF.

The V call is TRBV10-2, the J call TRBJ2-1, with 8 nucleotides matching TRBD2. Germline CDR1 and CDR2: WSHSY and SAAADI. The CDR3 sequence is 16 residues long. The V gene end was trimmed by 5 bases and the J gene end by 8 bases; junction bases not matched to a gene: 14. The CDR3 DNA reads as TGCGCCAGCAGTTCTCCTTTAGCGGGGTCCAATTATGAGCAGTTCTTC. Its translation: CASSSPLAGSNYEQFF.

V and J are TRBV4-3 and TRBJ2-5, with D perhaps matching TRBD1 (6 bases). The CDR3 spans 16 residues. V lost 0 bases and J lost 3, with 14 bases in between. In germline, CDR1 is LGHNA, CDR2 YSLEER. CDR3 bases: TGCGCCAGCAGCCAAGACCCCCAGGGGTGGGAAGAGACCCAGTACTTC. This sequence encodes CASSQDPQGWEETQYF.

This clone is a singleton in its sample. The junction shows a germline mismatch at one end, possibly a read error. The chain uses TRBV6-5 and TRBJ1-4; maybe TRBD1 (6 bases). The CDR3 covers 15 residues. Germline-derived CDR1 and CDR2 are MNHEY and SVGAGI. For the CDR3, the DNA is TGTGCCAGCCGTAGAACAGGGAGCTTAAATGGAAAACTGTTTTTT. It specifies CASRRTGSLNGKLFF.

V gene TRBV30 combines with J gene TRBJ1-4; no definite D call. The CDR3 is 12 residues long. V was clipped by 1 base and J by 8 bases, with 8 bases between them. Germline values: CDR1 GTSNPN, CDR2 SVGIG (reference sequence). CDR3 region: CAWSEEKEKLFF. CDR3 in DNA: TGTGCCTGGAGTGAGGAGAAAGAAAAACTGTTTTTT.

Remarks on this clone: The missing conserved phenylalanine or tryptophan at the end of this CDR3 makes a read error likely. The CDR3 DNA reads as TGTGCCAGCAGCCAATGGGACACTGAAGCTTTCCTT. It codes for CASSQWDTEAFL. This rearrangement joins TRBV7-9 to TRBJ1-1; D unresolved. The CDR3 runs to 12 residues. The germline gives CDR1 SEHNR, CDR2 FQNEAQ (reference sequence). Trimming took off 5 bases at V and 3 bases at J, with 7 bases between the two ends.

The rearrangement uses TRBV7-8 and TRBJ2-3, with 10 bases identical to TRBD2. There are 17 residues in the CDR3. Germline V gene sequence: CDR1 SGHVS, CDR2 FQNEAQ. Germline trimming cut 5 bases from V and 0 bases from J; bases unmatched to any gene: 8. The CDR3 sequence is CASSTVEGLASTDTQYF. As DNA, the CDR3 is TGTGCCAGCAGCACCGTTGAGGGACTAGCGAGCACAGATACGCAGTATTTT.

J is TRBJ2-7 and V is TRBV10-3; 13 bases are shared with TRBD2. V trimming: 4 bases; J trimming: 5 bases; junction bases outside the gene matches: 2. This CDR3 is 14 amino acids long. CDR1 is ENHRY, CDR2 SYGVKD, per germline. The CDR3 here is CAISGTSGSNEQYF. The DNA for the CDR3 is TGTGCCATCAGTGGGACTAGCGGGAGCAACGAGCAGTACTTC.